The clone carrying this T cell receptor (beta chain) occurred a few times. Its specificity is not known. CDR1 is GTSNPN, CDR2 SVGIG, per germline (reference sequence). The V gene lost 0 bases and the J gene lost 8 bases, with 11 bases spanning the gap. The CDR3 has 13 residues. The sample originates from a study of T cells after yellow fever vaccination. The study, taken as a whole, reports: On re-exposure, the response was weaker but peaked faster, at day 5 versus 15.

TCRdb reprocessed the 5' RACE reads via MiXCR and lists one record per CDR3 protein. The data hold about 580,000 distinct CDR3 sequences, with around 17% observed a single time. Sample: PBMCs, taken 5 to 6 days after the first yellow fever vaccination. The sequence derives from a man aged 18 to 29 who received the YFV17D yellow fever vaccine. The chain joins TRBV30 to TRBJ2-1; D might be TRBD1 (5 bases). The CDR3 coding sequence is TGTGCCTGGAGTGTAAGACAGAAGGATGAGCAGTTCTTC. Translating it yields CAWSVRQKDEQFF.